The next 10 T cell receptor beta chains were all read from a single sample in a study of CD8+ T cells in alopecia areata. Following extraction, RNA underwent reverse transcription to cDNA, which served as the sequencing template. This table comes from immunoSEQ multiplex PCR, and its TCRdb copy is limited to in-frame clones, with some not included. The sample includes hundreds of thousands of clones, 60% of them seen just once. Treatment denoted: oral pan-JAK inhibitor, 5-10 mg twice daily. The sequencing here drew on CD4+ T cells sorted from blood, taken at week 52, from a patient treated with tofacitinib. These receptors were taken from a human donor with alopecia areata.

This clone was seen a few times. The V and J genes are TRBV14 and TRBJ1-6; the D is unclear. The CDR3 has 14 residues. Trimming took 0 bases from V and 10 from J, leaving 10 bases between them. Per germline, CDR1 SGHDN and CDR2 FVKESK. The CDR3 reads CASSQDLGYSPLHF. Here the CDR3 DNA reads TGTGCCAGCAGCCAAGATTTGGGGTACTCACCCCTCCACTTT.

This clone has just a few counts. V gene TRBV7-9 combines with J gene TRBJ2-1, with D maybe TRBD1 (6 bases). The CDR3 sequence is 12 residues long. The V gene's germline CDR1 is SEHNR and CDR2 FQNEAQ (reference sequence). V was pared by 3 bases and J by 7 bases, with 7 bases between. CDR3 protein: CASSLDRNEQFF. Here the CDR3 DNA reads TGTGCCAGCAGCTTGGACAGAAATGAGCAGTTCTTC.

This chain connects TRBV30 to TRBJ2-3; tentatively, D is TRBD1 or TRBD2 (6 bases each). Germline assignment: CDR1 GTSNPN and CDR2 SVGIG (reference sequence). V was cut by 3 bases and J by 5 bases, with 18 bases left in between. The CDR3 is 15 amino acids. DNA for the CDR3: TGTGCCTGGAGCCCCGGAGGGGGTAGGGGAGATACGCAGTATTTT. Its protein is CAWSPGGGRGDTQYF.

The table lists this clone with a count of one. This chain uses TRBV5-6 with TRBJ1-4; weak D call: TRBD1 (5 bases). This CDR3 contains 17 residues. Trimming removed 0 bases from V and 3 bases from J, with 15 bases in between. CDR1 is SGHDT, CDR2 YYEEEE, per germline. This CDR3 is CASSLETGARANEKLFF. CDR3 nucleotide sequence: TGTGCCAGCAGCTTGGAGACCGGGGCGCGTGCTAATGAAAAACTGTTTTTT.

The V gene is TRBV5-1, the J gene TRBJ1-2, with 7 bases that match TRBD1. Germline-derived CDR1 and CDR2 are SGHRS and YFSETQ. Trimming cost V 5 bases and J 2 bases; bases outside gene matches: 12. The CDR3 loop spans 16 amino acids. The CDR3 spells CASSDYRQGGNYGYTF. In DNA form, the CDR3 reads TGCGCCAGCAGTGATTACAGACAGGGAGGCAACTATGGCTACACCTTC.

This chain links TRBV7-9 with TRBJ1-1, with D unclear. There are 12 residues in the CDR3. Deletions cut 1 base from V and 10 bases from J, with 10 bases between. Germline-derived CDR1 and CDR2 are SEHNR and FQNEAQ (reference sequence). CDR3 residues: CASSLGGPGAFF. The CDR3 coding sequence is TGTGCCAGCAGCTTAGGAGGTCCTGGAGCTTTCTTT.

The CDR3 bases are TGCGCCAGCAGCCAAACCCCGACAGGGATAAACTATGGCTACACCTTC. Encoded protein: CASSQTPTGINYGYTF. The V call is TRBV4-1, the J call TRBJ1-2, with 7 nucleotides matching TRBD1. Losses at the gene ends were 2 bases for V and 2 bases for J; bases not matched to a gene: 8. Germline CDR1 reads MGHRA; CDR2 reads YSYEKL. CDR3 length: 16 amino acids.

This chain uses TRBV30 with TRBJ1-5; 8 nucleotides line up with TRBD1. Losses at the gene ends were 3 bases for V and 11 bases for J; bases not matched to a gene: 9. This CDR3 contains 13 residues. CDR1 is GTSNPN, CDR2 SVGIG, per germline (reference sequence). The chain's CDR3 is CAWRGTGRLAQHF. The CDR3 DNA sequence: TGTGCCTGGAGAGGGACAGGTCGTTTAGCCCAGCATTTT.

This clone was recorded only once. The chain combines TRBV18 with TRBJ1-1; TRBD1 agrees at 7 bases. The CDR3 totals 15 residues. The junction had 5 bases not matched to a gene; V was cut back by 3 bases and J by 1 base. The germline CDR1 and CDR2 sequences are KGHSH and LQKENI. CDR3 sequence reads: CASSPSTGQNTEAFF. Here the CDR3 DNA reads TGTGCCAGCTCACCCTCGACAGGGCAGAACACTGAAGCTTTCTTT.

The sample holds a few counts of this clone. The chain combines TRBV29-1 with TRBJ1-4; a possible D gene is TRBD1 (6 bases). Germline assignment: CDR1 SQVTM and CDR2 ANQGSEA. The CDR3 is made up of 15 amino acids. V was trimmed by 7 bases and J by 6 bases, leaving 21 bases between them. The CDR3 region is CSAPRGADKYEKLFF. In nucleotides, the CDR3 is TGCAGCGCTCCCCGGGGGGCGGATAAGTATGAAAAACTGTTTTTT. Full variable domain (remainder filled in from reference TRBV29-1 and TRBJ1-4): SAVISQKPSRDICQRGTSLTIQCQVDSQVTMMFWYRQQPGQSLTLIATANQGSEATYESGFVIDKFPISRPNLTFSTLTVSNMSPEDSSIYLCSAPRGADKYEKLFFGSGTQLSVL.